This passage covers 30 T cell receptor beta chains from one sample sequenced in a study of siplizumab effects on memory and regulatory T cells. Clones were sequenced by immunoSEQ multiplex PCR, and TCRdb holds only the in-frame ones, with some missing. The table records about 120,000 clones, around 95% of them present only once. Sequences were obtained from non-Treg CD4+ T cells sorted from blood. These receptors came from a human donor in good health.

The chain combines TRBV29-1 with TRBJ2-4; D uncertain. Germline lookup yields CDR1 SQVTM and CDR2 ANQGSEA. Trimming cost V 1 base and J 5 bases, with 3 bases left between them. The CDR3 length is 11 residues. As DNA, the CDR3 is TGCAGCGTTGAAGGGGAAAACATTCAGTACTTC. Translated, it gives CSVEGENIQYF.

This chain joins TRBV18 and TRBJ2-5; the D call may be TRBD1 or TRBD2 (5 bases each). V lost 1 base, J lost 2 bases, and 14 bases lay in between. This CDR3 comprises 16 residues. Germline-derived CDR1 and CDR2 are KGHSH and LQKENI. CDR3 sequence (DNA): TGTGCCAGCTCACCACTTTCTGGGACGATACAAGAGACCCAGTACTTC. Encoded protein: CASSPLSGTIQETQYF. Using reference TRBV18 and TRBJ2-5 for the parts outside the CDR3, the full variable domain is NAGVMQNPRHLVRRRGQEARLRCSPMKGHSHVYWYRQLPEEGLKFMVYLQKENIIDESGMPKERFSAEFPKEGPSILRIQQVVRGDSAAYFCASSPLSGTIQETQYFGPGTRLLVL.

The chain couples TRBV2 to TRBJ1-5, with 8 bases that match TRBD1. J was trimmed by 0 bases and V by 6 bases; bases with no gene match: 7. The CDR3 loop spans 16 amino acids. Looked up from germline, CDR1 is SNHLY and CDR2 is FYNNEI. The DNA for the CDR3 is TGTGCCAGCAGCGGACAGGGCTTTTATAGCAATCAGCCCCAGCATTTT. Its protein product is CASSGQGFYSNQPQHF.

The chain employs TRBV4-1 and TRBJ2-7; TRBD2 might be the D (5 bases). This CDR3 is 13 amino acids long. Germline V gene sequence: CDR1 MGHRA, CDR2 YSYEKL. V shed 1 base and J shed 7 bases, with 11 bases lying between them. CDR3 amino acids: CASSQARSVEQYF. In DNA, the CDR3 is TGCGCCAGCAGCCAAGCACGTAGCGTAGAGCAGTACTTC.

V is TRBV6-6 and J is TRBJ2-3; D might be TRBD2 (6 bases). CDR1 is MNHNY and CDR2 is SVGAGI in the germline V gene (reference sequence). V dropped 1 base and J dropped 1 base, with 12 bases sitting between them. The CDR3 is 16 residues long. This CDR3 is CASSYFTSPRTDTQYF. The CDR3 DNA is TGTGCCAGCAGTTACTTTACTAGCCCCCGCACAGATACGCAGTATTTT.

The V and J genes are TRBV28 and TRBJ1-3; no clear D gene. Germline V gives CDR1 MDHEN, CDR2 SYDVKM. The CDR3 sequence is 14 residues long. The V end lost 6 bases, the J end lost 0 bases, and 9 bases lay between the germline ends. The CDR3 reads CASSLDLSGNTIYF. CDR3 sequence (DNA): TGTGCCAGCAGCCTTGACCTCTCTGGAAACACCATATATTTT.

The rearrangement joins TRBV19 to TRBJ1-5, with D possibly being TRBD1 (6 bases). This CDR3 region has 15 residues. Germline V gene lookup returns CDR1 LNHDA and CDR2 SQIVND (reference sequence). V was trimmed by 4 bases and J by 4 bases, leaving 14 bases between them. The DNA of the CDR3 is TGTGCCAGTAGTAAGAGGGGGACCTGGAATCAGCCCCAGCATTTT. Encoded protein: CASSKRGTWNQPQHF.

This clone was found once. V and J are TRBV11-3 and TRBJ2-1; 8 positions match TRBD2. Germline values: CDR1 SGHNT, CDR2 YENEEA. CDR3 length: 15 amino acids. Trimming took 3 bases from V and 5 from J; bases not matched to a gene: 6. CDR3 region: CASSFGLAGHNEQFF. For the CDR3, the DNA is TGTGCCAGCAGCTTCGGCCTAGCGGGCCACAATGAGCAGTTCTTC.

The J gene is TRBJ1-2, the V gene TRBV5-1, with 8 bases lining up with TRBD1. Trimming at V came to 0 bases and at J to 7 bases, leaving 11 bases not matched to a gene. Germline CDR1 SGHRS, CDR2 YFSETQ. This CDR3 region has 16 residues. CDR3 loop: CASSLGSQQGVFGYTF. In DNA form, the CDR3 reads TGCGCCAGCAGCTTGGGATCACAACAGGGGGTGTTTGGCTACACCTTC.

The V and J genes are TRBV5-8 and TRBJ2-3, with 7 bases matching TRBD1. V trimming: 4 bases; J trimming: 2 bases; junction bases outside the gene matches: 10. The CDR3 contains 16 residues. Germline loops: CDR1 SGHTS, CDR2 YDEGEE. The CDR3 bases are TGTGCCAGCAGCCGACCCGGGACAGTAATCACAGATACGCAGTATTTT. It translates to CASSRPGTVITDTQYF.

This CDR3 is CSANSDSPLHF. CDR3 DNA: TGCAGTGCTAACAGTGATTCACCCCTCCACTTT. V and J are TRBV20-1 and TRBJ1-6, with no clear D. Germline-derived CDR1 and CDR2 are DFQATT and SNEGSKA (reference sequence). Trimming cost V 4 bases and J 8 bases, with 6 bases left between them. The CDR3 contains 11 residues.

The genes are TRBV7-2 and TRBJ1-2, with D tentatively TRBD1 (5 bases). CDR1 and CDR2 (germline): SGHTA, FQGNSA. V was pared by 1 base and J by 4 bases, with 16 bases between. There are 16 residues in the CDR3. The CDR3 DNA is TGTGCCAGCAGCTTAGTGGAGGGGATCGGAGTCTATGGCTACACCTTC. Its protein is CASSLVEGIGVYGYTF.

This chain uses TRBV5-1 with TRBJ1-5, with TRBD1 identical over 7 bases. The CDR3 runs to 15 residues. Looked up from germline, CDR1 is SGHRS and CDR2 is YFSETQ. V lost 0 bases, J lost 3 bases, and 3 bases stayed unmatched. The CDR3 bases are TGCGCCAGCAGCTTGGGCGGGACAGACAATCAGCCCCAGCATTTT. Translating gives CASSLGGTDNQPQHF.

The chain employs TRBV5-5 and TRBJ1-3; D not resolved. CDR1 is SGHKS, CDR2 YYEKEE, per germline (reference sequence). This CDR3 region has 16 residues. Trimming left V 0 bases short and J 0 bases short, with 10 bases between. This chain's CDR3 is CASSLEGTSSGNTIYF. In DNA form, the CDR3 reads TGTGCCAGCAGCTTGGAGGGCACAAGCTCTGGAAACACCATATATTTT.

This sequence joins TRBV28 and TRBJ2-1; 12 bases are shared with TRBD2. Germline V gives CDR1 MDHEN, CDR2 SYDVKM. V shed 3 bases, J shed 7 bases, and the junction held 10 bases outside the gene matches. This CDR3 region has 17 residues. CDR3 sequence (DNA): TGTGCCAGCAGTTTCCCTCTAGCGGGGGGGAGGTATAATGAGCAGTTCTTC. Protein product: CASSFPLAGGRYNEQFF.

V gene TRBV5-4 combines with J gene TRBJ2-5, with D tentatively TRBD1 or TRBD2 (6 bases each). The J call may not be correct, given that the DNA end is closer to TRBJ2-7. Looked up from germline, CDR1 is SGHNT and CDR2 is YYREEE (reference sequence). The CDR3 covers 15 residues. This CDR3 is CASSLVTGRSYEQYF. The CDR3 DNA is TGTGCCAGCAGCTTGGTTACAGGGAGGTCCTACGAGCAGTACTTC.

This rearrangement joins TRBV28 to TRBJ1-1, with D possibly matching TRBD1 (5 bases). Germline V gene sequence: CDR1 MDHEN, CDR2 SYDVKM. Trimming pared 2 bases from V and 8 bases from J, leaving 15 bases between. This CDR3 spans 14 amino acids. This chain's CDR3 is CASSLSAGGSEAFF. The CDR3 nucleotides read TGTGCCAGCAGTTTAAGTGCCGGGGGGTCCGAAGCTTTCTTT.

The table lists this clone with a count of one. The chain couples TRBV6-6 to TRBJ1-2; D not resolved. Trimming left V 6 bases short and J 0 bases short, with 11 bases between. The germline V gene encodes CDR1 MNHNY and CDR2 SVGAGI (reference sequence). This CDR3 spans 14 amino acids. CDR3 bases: TGTGCCAGCAGAGACCGGGGAGCTAACTATGGCTACACCTTC. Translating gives CASRDRGANYGYTF.

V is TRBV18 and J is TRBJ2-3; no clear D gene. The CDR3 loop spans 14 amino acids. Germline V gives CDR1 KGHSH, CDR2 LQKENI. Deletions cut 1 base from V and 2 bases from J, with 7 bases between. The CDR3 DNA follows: TGTGCCAGCTCACCACAACCGGCCACAGATACGCAGTATTTT. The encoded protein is CASSPQPATDTQYF.

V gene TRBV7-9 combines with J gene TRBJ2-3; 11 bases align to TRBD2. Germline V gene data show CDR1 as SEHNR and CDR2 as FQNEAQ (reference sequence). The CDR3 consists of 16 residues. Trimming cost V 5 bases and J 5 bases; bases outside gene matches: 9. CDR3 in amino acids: CASSPRLAGRGDTQYF. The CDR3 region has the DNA TGTGCCAGCAGCCCCCGACTAGCGGGACGGGGAGATACGCAGTATTTT.

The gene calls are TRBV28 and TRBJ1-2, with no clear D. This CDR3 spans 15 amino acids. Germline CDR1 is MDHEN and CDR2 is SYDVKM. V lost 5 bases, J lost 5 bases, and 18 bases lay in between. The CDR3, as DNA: TGTGCCAGCAGTCCTCAAGACTGGGGAGGATATGGCTACACCTTC. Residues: CASSPQDWGGYGYTF.

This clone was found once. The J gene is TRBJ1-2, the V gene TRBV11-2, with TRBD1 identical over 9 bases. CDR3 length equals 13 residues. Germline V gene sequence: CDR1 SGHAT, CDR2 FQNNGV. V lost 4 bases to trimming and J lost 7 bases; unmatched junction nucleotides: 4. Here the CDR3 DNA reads TGTGCCAGCAGCTGGGGACAGGGCTTTGGCTACACCTTC. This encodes CASSWGQGFGYTF.

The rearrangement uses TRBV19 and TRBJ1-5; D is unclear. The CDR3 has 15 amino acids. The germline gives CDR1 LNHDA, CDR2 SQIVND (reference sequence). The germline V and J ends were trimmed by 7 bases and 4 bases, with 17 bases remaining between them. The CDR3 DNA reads TGTGCCAGTACTTCTACGGCAGTTCTGAATCAGCCCCAGCATTTT. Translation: CASTSTAVLNQPQHF. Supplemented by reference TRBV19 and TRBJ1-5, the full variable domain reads DGGITQSPKYLFRKEGQNVTLSCEQNLNHDAMYWYRQDPGQGLRLIYYSQIVNDFQKGDIAEGYSVSREKKESFPLTVTSAQKNPTAFYLCASTSTAVLNQPQHFGDGTRLSIL.

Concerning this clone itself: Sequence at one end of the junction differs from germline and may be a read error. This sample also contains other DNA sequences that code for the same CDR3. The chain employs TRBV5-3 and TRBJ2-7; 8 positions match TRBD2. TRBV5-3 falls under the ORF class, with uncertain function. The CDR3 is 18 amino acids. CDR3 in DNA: TGCGCCAGAAGCTCCCCCGGGGGGGGCTCCATTGGGCTTTACGAGCAGTACTTC. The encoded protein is CARSSPGGGSIGLYEQYF.

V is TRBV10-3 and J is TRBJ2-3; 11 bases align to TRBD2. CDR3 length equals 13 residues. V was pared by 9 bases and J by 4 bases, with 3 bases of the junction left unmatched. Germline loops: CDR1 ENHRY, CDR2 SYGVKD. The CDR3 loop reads CAISGGAPDTQYF. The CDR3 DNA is TGTGCCATTAGCGGGGGGGCCCCAGATACGCAGTATTTT.

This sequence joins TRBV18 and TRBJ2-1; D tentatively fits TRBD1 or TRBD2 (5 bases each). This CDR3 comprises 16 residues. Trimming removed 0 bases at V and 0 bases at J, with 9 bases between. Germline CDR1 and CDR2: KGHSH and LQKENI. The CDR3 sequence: CASSPPGVSSYNEQFF. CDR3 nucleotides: TGTGCCAGCTCACCACCGGGGGTCAGCTCCTACAATGAGCAGTTCTTC.

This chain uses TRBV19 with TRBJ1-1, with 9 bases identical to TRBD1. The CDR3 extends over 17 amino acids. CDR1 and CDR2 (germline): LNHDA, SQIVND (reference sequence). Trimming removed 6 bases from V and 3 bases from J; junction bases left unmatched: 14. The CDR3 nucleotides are TGTGCCAGTAGACTTGGGCGGGACAGGGATCGATACACTGAAGCTTTCTTT. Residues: CASRLGRDRDRYTEAFF.

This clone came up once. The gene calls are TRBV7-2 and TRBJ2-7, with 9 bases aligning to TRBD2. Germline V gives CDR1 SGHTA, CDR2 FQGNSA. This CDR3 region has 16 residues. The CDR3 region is CAVGGVAGVIPYEQYF. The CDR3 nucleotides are TGTGCTGTCGGTGGTGTAGCGGGGGTTATCCCCTACGAGCAGTACTTC.

The DNA for the CDR3 is TGTGCCAGCAGCGCGGCCCAGGGCACTAATGAAAAACTGTTTTTT. It specifies CASSAAQGTNEKLFF. The chain combines TRBV5-8 with TRBJ1-4, with D possibly being TRBD1 (5 bases). CDR1 and CDR2 (germline): SGHTS, YDEGEE. V dropped 4 bases and J dropped 2 bases, with 12 bases sitting between them. The CDR3 is 15 residues long.

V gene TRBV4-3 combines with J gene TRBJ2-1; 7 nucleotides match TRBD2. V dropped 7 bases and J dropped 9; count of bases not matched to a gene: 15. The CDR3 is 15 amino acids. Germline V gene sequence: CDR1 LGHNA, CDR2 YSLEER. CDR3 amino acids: CASTSNRGGVGEQFF. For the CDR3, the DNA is TGCGCCAGCACCTCAAATCGTGGGGGGGTTGGTGAGCAGTTCTTC.